This T cell receptor beta chain was sequenced in a study of cytomegalovirus exposure and HLA in healthy donors. Study context: Researchers previously reported finding roughly 120 million unique TCR beta sequences from roughly 180 million T cells. Study results and limitations: Rare TCR sequences predominated, though certain public TCRs were found in many donors. Some V segments (TRBV6-2 and TRBV6-3 among them) were excluded as indistinguishable.

The germline V and J ends were trimmed by 0 bases and 7 bases, with 10 bases remaining between them. The CDR3 length is 14 residues. From germline, CDR1 is SNHLY and CDR2 FYNNEI. In regard to this clone: Its matching antigen is unknown.

Primers included in the PCR were 60 Vbeta and 13 Jbeta primers. The table came from immunoSEQ multiplex PCR; TCRdb's copy has only in-frame clones and leaves some out. Among tens of thousands of clones, less than 75% were seen once, and the ten largest hold 6% to 9.5%. This sequence originates from a man in his forties in good health and CMV-seropositive. Sequences were obtained from PBMCs. This chain links TRBV2 with TRBJ1-5; D ambiguous. The CDR3 loop is CASSEATASQPQHF. CDR3 sequence (DNA): TGTGCCAGCAGTGAAGCCACAGCCAGCCAGCCCCAGCATTTT.